This TCR beta chain was captured by sequencing in a study of blood T cell repertoires in COVID-19 (TCRdb year 2020). In terms of the full investigation: The collaborator samples originated in the United States, Italy and Spain and spanned the acute and convalescent phases of COVID-19. Where available, HLA class I and class II types were taken from metadata supplied by the sample provider and were not determined by assay-based typing. Samples came from the ongoing ImmuneRACE study (first 160 participants) plus 1,254 subjects from 6 global collaborators. The repertoires were made available in a free public database intended to serve as a resource for research on the immune response to SARS-CoV-2. Subjects who had been exposed to COVID-19, were actively infected with it, or had recovered from it provided the deeply sampled blood TCRbeta repertoires that made up the dataset. The sample metadata nearly always contained a de-identified subject ID, COVID-19 status, age in years and sex. The prospective study material was composed of cDNA or gDNA derived from T cells, B-cell-depleted T cells, or PBMCs. Points the paper makes about the study in general: The quantity of clinical and demographic metadata differed by source and by participant and was supplied without curation.

For this clone: Its recognized antigen is unknown. Per-base quality was not reported, and no clone a single base away is much larger than it.

The CDR3 measures 18 amino acids from cysteine to phenylalanine. The retained sequence is limited to the CDR3, 54 bases, with the frame set at the first base. The junction shows trimming of 1 base on V and 0 bases on J, and the gene matches do not reach 6 bases of it. The germline V gene specifies SQVTM as CDR1 and ANQGSEA as CDR2. The immunoSEQ Assay, a bias-controlled multiplex PCR, was used to amplify TCRbeta CDR3 regions from genomic DNA. In the authors' own workflow: The number of nucleated cells in each sample was estimated by amplification of reference gene primers within the assay. Sequence reads were collapsed and filtered to measure the absolute abundance of every unique TCRbeta CDR3 rearrangement. For each sample, productive Simpson clonality was calculated as the square root of Simpson's diversity index over productive rearrangements. TCRdb took over this immuneACCESS table, retaining in-frame rearrangements with V and J assigned. Such tables are incomplete; in checked studies, under half of the missing clones stem from an unresolved V gene, and the remainder is unexplained. That table gives V, J and clone size, and the DNA gave D and trimming. Counted in this sample were 310,000 or so clones; about nine tenths of them appeared once. Clones ranked in the top ten supply about 10% of the sample.

Participants in the prospective study were enrolled through a virtual design, were aged roughly 18 to 90 years, and lived in under 25 United States geographic areas. In the prospective study, participants were assigned to cohorts based on the clinical history participants reported in a screening survey and a study questionnaire. Recovered participants in ImmuneRACE Cohort 3 were defined as having two consecutive negative NP/OP PCR tests, clearance from a healthcare professional, or resolution of symptoms. Each participant in the prospective study had whole blood, serum and a nasopharyngeal or oropharyngeal swab collected by mobile phlebotomists. Over a roughly 2-month period, participants in the prospective study had the option of providing additional blood draws and questionnaires. Before DNA extraction, blood samples from the prospective study were shipped at room temperature or frozen.

This receptor was taken from a woman aged 18-30 years who had recovered from COVID-19. Sequences were obtained from PBMCs or T cells enriched from blood (not recorded which). The chain is made from TRBV29-1 and TRBJ2-1; TRBD2 agrees with 13 junctional bases. The CDR3 amino acid sequence is: CSVEGLAGGPSSYNEQFF. The nucleotides are TGCAGCGTTGAAGGACTAGCGGGAGGCCCTAGCTCCTACAATGAGCAGTTCTTC.